The clone carrying this TCR beta chain was seen just once. Antigen: not known. The data were obtained in a study of T cells after yellow fever vaccination. Study-wide results and limits: Although the secondary response was weaker, it peaked faster, at day 5 versus 15. Most clones from primary vaccination resurfaced after the booster (about 96% CD4, 88% CD8). The bulk population could contribute abundant contaminating clonotypes to FACS-sorted repertoires.

Each CDR3 protein gets one entry after TCRdb re-called the 5' RACE reads with MiXCR. The data contain approximately 340,000 distinct CDR3 sequences, roughly 8.7% of them seen just once; the ten biggest clones take up approximately 19%. With 6 bases removed from V and 6 bases from J, the gap between germline ends came to 14 bases. This CDR3 spans 12 amino acids. The germline gives CDR1 SQVTM, CDR2 ANQGSEA. The rearrangement links TRBV29-1 to TRBJ2-5; D is perhaps TRBD2 (5 bases). The TCR originated in a man aged 18 to 30 who received the YFV17D yellow fever vaccine. Sequenced here: PBMCs, sampled on the day of the first yellow fever vaccination. CDR3 in amino acids: CSVPDGEQTQYF. The CDR3 DNA reads TGCAGCGTCCCCGACGGGGAACAGACCCAGTACTTC.